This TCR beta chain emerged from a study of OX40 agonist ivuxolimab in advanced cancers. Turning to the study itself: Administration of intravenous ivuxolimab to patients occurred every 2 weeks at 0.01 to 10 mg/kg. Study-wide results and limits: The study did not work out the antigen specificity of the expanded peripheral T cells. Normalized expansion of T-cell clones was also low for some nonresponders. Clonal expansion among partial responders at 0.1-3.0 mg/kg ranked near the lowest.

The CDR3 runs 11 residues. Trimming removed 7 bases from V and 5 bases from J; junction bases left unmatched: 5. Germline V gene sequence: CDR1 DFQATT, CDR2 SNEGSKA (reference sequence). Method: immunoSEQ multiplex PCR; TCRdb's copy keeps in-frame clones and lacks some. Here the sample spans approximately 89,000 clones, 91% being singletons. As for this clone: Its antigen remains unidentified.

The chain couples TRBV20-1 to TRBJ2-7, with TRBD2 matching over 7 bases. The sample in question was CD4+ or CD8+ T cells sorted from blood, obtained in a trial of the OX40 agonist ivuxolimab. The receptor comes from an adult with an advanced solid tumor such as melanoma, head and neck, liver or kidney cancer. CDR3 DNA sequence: TGCAGTGTCCCGGGGAGGGACGAGCAGTACTTC. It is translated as CSVPGRDEQYF.